The next 5 T cell receptor beta chains were all read from a single sample in a study of OX40 agonist ivuxolimab in advanced cancers. Repertoires were generated with immunoSEQ multiplex PCR, while TCRdb's copy carries only in-frame clones and drops some. The repertoire holds approximately 70,000 clones, with roughly 85% as singletons. The sequences come from CD4+ or CD8+ T cells sorted from blood, collected in a trial of the OX40 agonist ivuxolimab. The source of these receptors is an adult with an advanced solid tumor such as melanoma, head and neck, liver or kidney cancer.

This clone was detected a few times. The chain employs TRBV4-1 and TRBJ2-7; 14 bases map to TRBD2. The CDR3 is 15 residues long. The trim removed 3 bases at V and 2 bases at J, leaving 0 bases unmatched. Germline V gene sequence: CDR1 MGHRA, CDR2 YSYEKL. For the CDR3, the DNA is TGCGCCAGCAGCCAGGGACTAGCGGGGGCCTACGAGCAGTACTTC. It is translated as CASSQGLAGAYEQYF.

The V gene is TRBV9, the J gene TRBJ2-2; no clear D. With 0 bases removed from V and 0 bases from J, the gap between germline ends came to 6 bases. The germline gives CDR1 SGDLS, CDR2 YYNGEE. The CDR3 has 15 residues. CDR3 protein: CASSVGLANTGELFF. The CDR3 DNA sequence: TGTGCCAGCAGCGTAGGACTTGCGAACACCGGGGAGCTGTTTTTT.

V gene TRBV6-4 combines with J gene TRBJ1-5; D not resolved. The V gene's germline CDR1 is MRHNA and CDR2 SNTAGT. Trimming shortened V by 0 bases and J by 4 bases, and 7 bases separated the two germline ends. CDR3 length: 14 amino acids. DNA for the CDR3: TGTGCCAGCAGTGACTCGTTTCGGAATCAGCCCCAGCATTTT. Protein product: CASSDSFRNQPQHF.

The chain uses TRBV27 and TRBJ2-7, with D hard to call. Trimming pared 4 bases from V and 3 bases from J, leaving 10 bases between. The germline gives CDR1 MNHEY, CDR2 SMNVEV (reference sequence). The CDR3 sequence is 13 residues long. The CDR3 DNA is TGTGCCAGCAGTTCAGGTTTTTTCTACGAGCAGTACTTC. It specifies CASSSGFFYEQYF.

This clone was observed a single time. A much larger clone differs from this one at a single base, so this may be a read error. Here the CDR3 reads CASSDSYEQYF. The CDR3 DNA reads as TGTGCCAGCAGTGATTCCTACGAGCAGTACTTC. This sequence joins TRBV6-1 and TRBJ2-7; no clear D. Trimming shortened V by 3 bases and J by 1 base, and 1 base separated the two germline ends. CDR1 and CDR2 (germline): MNHNS, SASEGT. This CDR3 comprises 11 residues.